Below are 28 T cell receptor beta chains sequenced from a single sample in a study of Ad26.COV2.S vaccination and SARS-CoV-2 variants (dated by TCRdb to the early 2020s). Read against the paper, the sample's treatment or condition label means: roughly 18 received Ad26.COV2.S at low or high dose, single or two shots; 5 received placebo; per-sample allocation not given. For vaccine and placebo recipients, repertoires were sequenced using samples collected on day 63 after the first injection. Receptor libraries were prepared by the immunoSEQ multiplex PCR assay. Held by TCRdb, this immuneACCESS table contains in-frame sequences only and omits some clones. Under half of the omission traces to an unresolved V gene where checked; the cause of the rest is unknown. Across this sample there are roughly 250,000 clones, with roughly 87% seen only once. The leading ten clones occupy under 3% of the sample.

The specimen comprised peripheral blood, sampled in a trial of Ad26.COV2.S vaccine versus placebo. These receptors came from a person aged 18-65 years who received the Ad26.COV2.S COVID-19 vaccine or a placebo.

The chain employs TRBV7-3 and TRBJ1-6, with 7 bases that match TRBD1. Germline CDR1 reads SGHTA; CDR2 reads FQGTGA. There are 14 residues in the CDR3. The V and J ends lost 4 bases and 7 bases, in that order; junction bases with no gene match: 4. CDR3 sequence (DNA): TGTGCCAGCAGCTCCGGACAGGCCAATTCACCCCTCCACTTT. It encodes CASSSGQANSPLHF.

This chain joins TRBV2 and TRBJ2-5; D is possibly TRBD2 (6 bases). The V gene's germline CDR1 is SNHLY and CDR2 FYNNEI. The CDR3 loop spans 14 amino acids. Trimming removed 6 bases at V and 2 bases at J, with 13 bases between. The CDR3 is CASSAGTHQETQYF. The CDR3 nucleotides read TGTGCCAGCAGCGCAGGGACTCATCAAGAGACCCAGTACTTC.

V and J are TRBV7-9 and TRBJ2-1; TRBD1 aligns across 8 bases. Losses at the gene ends were 3 bases for V and 9 bases for J; bases not matched to a gene: 4. Germline V lookup: CDR1 SEHNR, CDR2 FQNEAQ (reference sequence). The CDR3 runs 13 residues. CDR3 sequence reads: CASSLTGVGEQFF. CDR3 nucleotide sequence: TGTGCCAGCAGCTTGACAGGGGTGGGTGAGCAGTTCTTC.

The chain recombines TRBV7-9 with TRBJ1-6; TRBD1 agrees at 7 bases. CDR3 size: 18 residues. Germline V CDR1 and CDR2: SEHNR, FQNEAQ (reference sequence). V lost 5 bases and J lost 4; bases outside the gene matches: 14. This chain's CDR3 is CASSPIPSGTDYNSPLHF. For the CDR3, the DNA is TGTGCCAGCAGCCCAATACCCTCGGGGACAGATTATAATTCACCCCTCCACTTT.

The chain uses TRBV5-5 and TRBJ2-4; no clear D. The V gene lost 2 bases and the J gene lost 6 bases, with 12 bases spanning the gap. CDR3 size: 14 residues. Germline lookup yields CDR1 SGHKS and CDR2 YYEKEE (reference sequence). CDR3 sequence reads: CASSFGVGGNIQYF. The DNA for the CDR3 is TGTGCCAGCAGCTTTGGGGTAGGCGGAAACATTCAGTACTTC.

The CDR3 spells CASSGQASTDTQYF. The CDR3 bases are TGCGCCAGCAGTGGCCAGGCGAGCACAGATACGCAGTATTTT. The rearrangement joins TRBV5-1 to TRBJ2-3; unclear D gene. Per germline, CDR1 SGHRS and CDR2 YFSETQ. CDR3 length equals 14 residues. With 5 bases removed from V and 0 bases from J, the gap between germline ends came to 10 bases.

The chain links TRBV12-3 or TRBV12-4 to TRBJ2-1; D may be TRBD2 (5 bases). The CDR3 is 13 residues long. The V and J ends lost 11 bases and 3 bases respectively, with 14 bases between them. The CDR3 DNA sequence: TGTGCCTCGGAACGAGCGGACTACAATGAGCAGTTCTTC. It translates to CASERADYNEQFF.

J is TRBJ1-2 and V is TRBV4-2; 10 bases are a match to TRBD1. The V gene's germline CDR1 is LGHNA and CDR2 YNFKEQ. This CDR3 region has 16 residues. The junction had 4 bases not matched to a gene; V was cut back by 0 bases and J by 3 bases. CDR3 in amino acids: CASSQDGTGVDYGYTF. The CDR3 nucleotides read TGTGCCAGCAGCCAAGATGGGACAGGGGTTGACTATGGCTACACCTTC.

The V and J genes are TRBV20-1 and TRBJ2-5, with D hard to call. CDR3 length equals 10 residues. Trimming pared 5 bases from V and 2 bases from J, leaving 3 bases between. Germline V lookup: CDR1 DFQATT, CDR2 SNEGSKA (reference sequence). The CDR3 DNA reads TGCAGTGCTGAACAAGAGACCCAGTACTTC. It yields the protein CSAEQETQYF.

This chain joins TRBV14 and TRBJ1-6; maybe TRBD1 (5 bases). CDR1 is SGHDN and CDR2 is FVKESK in the germline V gene. V dropped 5 bases and J dropped 6 bases, with 11 bases sitting between them. This CDR3 has 14 amino acids. CDR3 nucleotides: TGTGCCAGCAGCGTGGGGGTAATTAATTCACCCCTCCACTTT. Amino acid sequence: CASSVGVINSPLHF.

The chain is built from TRBV2 and TRBJ1-2; TRBD1 is a possible D gene (6 bases). The germline V gene has CDR1 SNHLY and CDR2 FYNNEI. The V and J ends lost 5 bases and 2 bases respectively, with 12 bases between them. The CDR3 consists of 14 residues. DNA of the CDR3: TGTGCCAGCAGTTTGACAGGCGTGAACTATGGCTACACCTTC. This gives the protein CASSLTGVNYGYTF.

V and J are TRBV11-1 and TRBJ2-3; TRBD1 might be the D (5 bases). Germline lookup yields CDR1 SGHAT and CDR2 FQDESV (reference sequence). With 3 bases removed from V and 0 bases from J, the gap between germline ends came to 13 bases. The CDR3 is 16 amino acids. CDR3 sequence: CASSLGRTTSTDTQYF. CDR3 in DNA: TGTGCCAGCAGCTTGGGGCGGACGACTAGCACAGATACGCAGTATTTT.

The chain links TRBV5-4 to TRBJ2-3, with D unclear. V lost 4 bases and J lost 0, with 9 bases in between. CDR3 length: 14 residues. Per germline, CDR1 SGHNT and CDR2 YYREEE (reference sequence). CDR3 DNA sequence: TGTGCCAGCAGCCCACTCGAGAGCACAGATACGCAGTATTTT. Protein product: CASSPLESTDTQYF.

This chain uses TRBV3-1 (or the pseudogene TRBV3-2) with TRBJ2-1, with 10 bases lining up with TRBD2. V dropped 0 bases and J dropped 6; count of bases not matched to a gene: 8. The CDR3 extends over 17 amino acids. Germline lookup yields CDR1 LGHDT and CDR2 YNNKEL (reference sequence). CDR3 loop: CASSQEPPAGGRNEQFF. CDR3 in DNA: TGTGCCAGCAGCCAAGAACCCCCAGCGGGAGGGCGCAATGAGCAGTTCTTC.

The V call is TRBV7-2, the J call TRBJ2-2, with TRBD1 matching 9 bases. CDR1 and CDR2 (germline): SGHTA, FQGNSA. J gave up 6 bases and V 4 bases, and 9 bases lay outside the gene matches. CDR3 length equals 16 residues. Here the CDR3 reads CASSSGTGFISGELFF. The CDR3 nucleotides are TGTGCCAGCAGCTCTGGGACAGGGTTTATCTCCGGGGAGCTGTTTTTT. The variable domain in full, with the rest retrieved from reference TRBV7-2 and TRBJ2-2, is GAGVSQSPSNKVTEKGKDVELRCDPISGHTALYWYRQSLGQGLEFLIYFQGNSAPDKSGLPSDRFSAERTGGSVSTLTIQRTQQEDSAVYLCASSSGTGFISGELFFGEGSRLTVL.

This clone showed up just a few times. The chain carries TRBV15 and TRBJ2-3, with D possibly TRBD2 on 6 matching bases. The CDR3 extends over 18 amino acids. Per the germline V gene, CDR1 is LNHNV and CDR2 is YYDKDF (reference sequence). Deletions cut 0 bases from V and 5 bases from J, with 21 bases between. The CDR3 DNA is TGTGCCACCAGCAGAGATCGCGGGATATCGCCCAAAGTAGATACGCAGTATTTT. Its translation: CATSRDRGISPKVDTQYF.

This clone was detected once. The chain carries TRBV9 and TRBJ2-3, with 8 nucleotides matching TRBD2. This CDR3 spans 15 amino acids. Germline lookup yields CDR1 SGDLS and CDR2 YYNGEE. V lost 1 base to trimming and J lost 5 bases; unmatched junction nucleotides: 6. The CDR3: CASSVKGLVRDTQYF. The CDR3 region has the DNA TGTGCCAGCAGCGTAAAGGGACTAGTCAGAGATACGCAGTATTTT.

The chain couples TRBV7-6 to TRBJ2-5, with D possibly being TRBD1 or TRBD2 (5 bases each). Germline-derived CDR1 and CDR2 are SGHVS and FNYEAQ. The CDR3 loop spans 15 amino acids. Trimming shortened V by 5 bases and J by 3 bases, and 16 bases separated the two germline ends. For the CDR3, the DNA is TGTGCCAGCAGCCGGGTCCATGGGGGAGAAGAGACCCAGTACTTC. As protein: CASSRVHGGEETQYF.

This sequence joins TRBV6-5 and TRBJ2-7; 7 positions match TRBD2. V lost 7 bases to trimming and J lost 6 bases; unmatched junction nucleotides: 15. The germline gives CDR1 MNHEY, CDR2 SVGAGI. The CDR3 totals 15 residues. In nucleotides, the CDR3 is TGTGCCAGCACCCTTGGGGGGGGGACTCCGGCCGAGCAGTACTTC. Translation gives CASTLGGGTPAEQYF.

Written as DNA, the CDR3 is TGTGCCAGCAGTGCCTTAGCAGAGGCCTACAATGAGCAGTTCTTC. Its protein is CASSALAEAYNEQFF. The rearrangement links TRBV6-4 to TRBJ2-1; D is ambiguous. This CDR3 is built from 15 residues. CDR1 and CDR2 (germline): MRHNA, SNTAGT. Trimming took 4 bases from V and 2 from J, leaving 12 bases between them.

The J gene is TRBJ2-7, the V gene TRBV12-3 or TRBV12-4; possibly TRBD2 for D (5 bases). V was trimmed by 1 base and J by 4 bases, leaving 8 bases between them. This CDR3 contains 13 residues. The DNA for the CDR3 is TGTGCCAGCAGTTTAGGGGAGCTGTACGAGCAGTACGTC. Encoded protein: CASSLGELYEQYV.

The chain carries TRBV15 and TRBJ2-5; D is unclear. Germline V CDR1 and CDR2: LNHNV, YYDKDF (reference sequence). The CDR3 totals 13 residues. V was clipped by 5 bases and J by 0 bases, with 7 bases between them. CDR3 DNA: TGTGCCACCAGCGGATGGGACCAAGAGACCCAGTACTTC. Residues: CATSGWDQETQYF.

The chain couples TRBV27 to TRBJ2-6; the D call may be TRBD1 or TRBD2 (6 bases each). The germline V gene has CDR1 MNHEY and CDR2 SMNVEV (reference sequence). V gave up 5 bases and J gave up 0 bases, with 14 bases separating them. The CDR3 totals 17 residues. The CDR3 region is CASSVLGGPSGANVLTF. CDR3 sequence (DNA): TGTGCCAGCAGTGTCCTGGGGGGCCCCTCTGGGGCCAACGTCCTGACTTTC.

The CDR3 region has the DNA TGTGCCAGCAGCTTGGAGGGACAGTTCGCTGAAGCTTTCTTT. It codes for CASSLEGQFAEAFF. J is TRBJ1-1 and V is TRBV5-6; 7 nucleotides agree with TRBD1. Trimming took 0 bases from V and 6 from J; bases not matched to a gene: 5. Germline lookup yields CDR1 SGHDT and CDR2 YYEEEE. There are 14 residues in the CDR3.

The rearrangement joins TRBV29-1 to TRBJ2-3; D is unresolved. V lost 7 bases to trimming and J lost 6 bases, with 26 bases between them. Germline-derived CDR1 and CDR2 are SQVTM and ANQGSEA. There are 16 residues in the CDR3. The chain's CDR3 is CSAHVLDALGWDTQYF. In nucleotides, the CDR3 is TGCAGCGCCCACGTTTTGGACGCCCTGGGCTGGGATACGCAGTATTTT.

V usage is TRBV7-2 and J usage is TRBJ2-3; 9 nucleotides agree with TRBD2. This CDR3 is 16 amino acids long. The germline V gene has CDR1 SGHTA and CDR2 FQGNSA. Unmatched junction bases numbered 8, after V lost 5 bases and J lost 2 bases. The CDR3 region has the DNA TGTGCCAGCAGCGGCCCCCTAGCGGGGCCCACAGATACGCAGTATTTT. Its protein product is CASSGPLAGPTDTQYF.

Here the CDR3 reads CAWSATTGENSPLHF. The CDR3 bases are TGTGCCTGGAGTGCCACGACAGGGGAAAATTCACCCCTCCACTTT. The chain joins TRBV30 to TRBJ1-6, with 8 bases aligning to TRBD1. In germline, CDR1 is GTSNPN, CDR2 SVGIG (reference sequence). This CDR3 is 15 amino acids long. J lost 7 bases, V lost 1 base, and 6 bases had no gene match.

This chain connects TRBV13 to TRBJ2-2; D gene ambiguous. Trimming cost V 5 bases and J 7 bases, with 8 bases left between them. Germline loops: CDR1 PRHDT, CDR2 FYEKMQ (reference sequence). This CDR3 is 12 amino acids long. The chain's CDR3 is CASSPRSGELFF. In nucleotides, the CDR3 is TGTGCCAGCAGCCCGCGGAGCGGGGAGCTGTTTTTT.